The clone carrying this T cell receptor beta chain was recorded at least ten times. Its specificity is unknown. TCRdb recomputed calls from the 5' RACE reads with MiXCR, one row per CDR3 protein. In the table there are fewer than 30,000 distinct CDR3 sequences, about 12% of which are singletons. This sample was included in a study of T-cell memory formation after mild COVID-19. Study-level results: Clones that got smaller from day 15 to 85 had even CD4/CD8, while clones growing later tipped toward CD4+.

The junction had 13 bases not matched to a gene; V was cut back by 5 bases and J by 0 bases. The CDR3 sequence is 17 residues long. The source material was PBMCs or a T cell subset sorted from them (not recorded which). The rearrangement uses TRBV12-3 or TRBV12-4 and TRBJ2-7; TRBD1 aligns across 7 bases. The sequence came from an adult woman who had mild COVID-19 (a few samples of this study predate the infection). Cell type and time point are not known. This CDR3 is CASSAIYIGTVSYEQYF. The DNA for the CDR3 is TGTGCCAGCAGTGCTATATATATCGGGACAGTCTCCTACGAGCAGTACTTC.